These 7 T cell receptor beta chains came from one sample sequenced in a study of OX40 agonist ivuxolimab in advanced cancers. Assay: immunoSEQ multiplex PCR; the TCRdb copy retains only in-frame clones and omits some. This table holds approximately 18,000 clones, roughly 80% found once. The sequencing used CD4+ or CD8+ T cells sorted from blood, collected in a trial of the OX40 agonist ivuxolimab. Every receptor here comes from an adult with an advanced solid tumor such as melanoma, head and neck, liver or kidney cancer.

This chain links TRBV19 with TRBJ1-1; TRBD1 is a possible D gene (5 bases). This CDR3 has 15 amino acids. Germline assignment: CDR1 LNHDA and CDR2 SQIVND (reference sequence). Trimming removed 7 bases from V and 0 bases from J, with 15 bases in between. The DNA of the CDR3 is TGTGCCAGTACCCAGTGGGGGGGGATGAACACTGAAGCTTTCTTT. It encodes CASTQWGGMNTEAFF.

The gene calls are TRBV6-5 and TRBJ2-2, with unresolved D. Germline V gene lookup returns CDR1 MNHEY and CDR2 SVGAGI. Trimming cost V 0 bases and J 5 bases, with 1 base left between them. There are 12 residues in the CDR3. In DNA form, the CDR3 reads TGTGCCAGCAGTTACTCGACCGGGGAGCTGTTTTTT. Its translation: CASSYSTGELFF.

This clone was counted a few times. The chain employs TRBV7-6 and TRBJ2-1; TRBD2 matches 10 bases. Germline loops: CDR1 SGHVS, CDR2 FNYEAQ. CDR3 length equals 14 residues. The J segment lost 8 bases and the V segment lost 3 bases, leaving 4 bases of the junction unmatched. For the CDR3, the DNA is TGTGCCAGCAGCTTTAGCGGGAGGTCCGATGAGCAGTTCTTC. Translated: CASSFSGRSDEQFF.

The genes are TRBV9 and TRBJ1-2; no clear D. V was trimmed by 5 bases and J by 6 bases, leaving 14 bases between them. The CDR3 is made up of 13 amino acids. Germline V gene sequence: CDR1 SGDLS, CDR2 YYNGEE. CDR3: CASRGPDPDGYTF. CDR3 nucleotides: TGTGCCAGCAGGGGCCCAGATCCCGATGGCTACACCTTC.

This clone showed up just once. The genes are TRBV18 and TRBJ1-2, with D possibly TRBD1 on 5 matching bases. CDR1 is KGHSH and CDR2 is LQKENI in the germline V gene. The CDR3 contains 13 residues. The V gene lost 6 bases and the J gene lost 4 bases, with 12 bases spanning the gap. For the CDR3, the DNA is TGTGCCAGCTCTTTAGACAGTATCTATGGCTACACCTTC. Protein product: CASSLDSIYGYTF. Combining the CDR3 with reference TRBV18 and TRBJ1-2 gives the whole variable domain NAGVMQNPRHLVRRRGQEARLRCSPMKGHSHVYWYRQLPEEGLKFMVYLQKENIIDESGMPKERFSAEFPKEGPSILRIQQVVRGDSAAYFCASSLDSIYGYTFGSGTRLTVV.

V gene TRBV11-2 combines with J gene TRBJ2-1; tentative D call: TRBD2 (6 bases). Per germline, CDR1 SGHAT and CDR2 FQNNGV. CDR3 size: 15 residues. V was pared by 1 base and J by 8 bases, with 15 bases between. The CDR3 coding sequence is TGTGCCAGCAGCTTAGTTTTCGGGGGAGTCGATGAGCAGTTCTTC. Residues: CASSLVFGGVDEQFF.

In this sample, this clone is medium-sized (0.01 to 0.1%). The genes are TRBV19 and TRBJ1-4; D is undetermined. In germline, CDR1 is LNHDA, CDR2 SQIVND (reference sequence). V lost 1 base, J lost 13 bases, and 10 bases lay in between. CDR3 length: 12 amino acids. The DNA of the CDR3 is TGTGCCAGTAGTATAGTGGCCCACAGACTGTTTTTT. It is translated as CASSIVAHRLFF.